This entry is about one T cell receptor beta chain. It lacks a known antigen. Nothing much larger sits one base from this clone, and base qualities are not available. The sample belongs to a study of PD-1 blockade in classical Hodgkin lymphoma (dated by TCRdb to the early 2020s). About the full investigation: Nivolumab dosing was 3 mg/kg intravenously every 2 weeks, continuing until either disease progression or unacceptable toxicity. A peripheral blood immune signature of response to PD-1 blockade in classical Hodgkin lymphoma was defined using TCR beta sequencing and CyTOF. Results the study describes overall, beyond this receptor: Trial patients with a complete response had baseline diversity similar to that of newly diagnosed patients, while partial responders and progressors had significantly lower diversity. The study was restricted to a single clinical trial cohort, and the causes of repertoire differences, possibly disease activity or prior therapy, were left undefined. By C4D1, a significant rise was seen in CD4+ TCR diversity but not in CD8+ TCR diversity (p=0.0027 vs p=0.16), and the rise was most apparent among complete responders (p=0.02). Patients starting nivolumab less than 1 year after ASCT had lower diversity and were excluded from later analyses to avoid confounding by immune reconstitution. Baseline TCR diversity was reported as lower in newly diagnosed patients than in healthy donors, and lower still in relapsed/refractory patients.

From its cysteine to its phenylalanine, the CDR3 spans 13 amino acids. The kept DNA is CDR3 alone, 39 bases in frame from the first base. Sequences SGHTS (CDR1) and YDEGEE (CDR2) are obtained from the germline V gene. Germline trimming amounts to 2 bases on V and 6 bases on J, with 5 as the count of junction bases outside the gene matches. Explained via the paper, the time point label denotes: cycle 4 day 1 (C4D1), after more than 5 weeks of nivolumab. All trial patients had relapsed after autologous stem cell transplantation, with cohorts A, B and C differing in prior brentuximab vedotin exposure. The trial cohort comprised some 60 patients with relapsed/refractory classical Hodgkin lymphoma whose best overall responses were complete response, partial response or progressive disease. Single-agent nivolumab was administered to trial patients in the multi-cohort phase II CheckMate 205 trial. An independent review committee assessed best overall response by applying the 2007 International Working Group response criteria. PBMCs from the trial were collected at three points: immediately before nivolumab initiation (C1D1), and during therapy at cycle 2 day 1 and cycle 4 day 1. After peripheral blood was drawn into 8 mL Vacutainer Cell Preparation Tubes, PBMCs were isolated by centrifugation and then cryopreserved.

Genomic DNA was isolated using the Qiagen DNeasy kit from unsorted PBMCs as well as from negatively selected CD4+ and CD8+ fractions. Amplification of TCR beta CDR3 regions was done by immunoSEQ multiplex PCR with primers that anneal to V and J segments. A synthetic immune receptor repertoire was used to minimize amplification bias, and remaining bias was computationally removed after sequencing. The paper's data handling went like this. Custom Python scripts were used to quantify repertoire diversity as the Shannon entropy index. Unsorted, CD4+ and CD8+ repertoires were examined separately, except in combined analyses, for which CD4+ and CD8+ sequences were merged in silico. Clonal expansion was defined as a frequency increase of at least 2-fold after treatment compared with C1D1, and clones undetected at baseline were assigned a pseudocount of 0.5. Clones with 0 or 1 copy at C1D1 were defined as singleton clones, while clones with 2 or more copies were defined as non-singleton clones. Clones expanded in unsorted samples were annotated as CD4+, CD8+ or unknown by matching protein sequences in sorted samples from the same patient. Wilcoxon tests were applied to paired samples to test diversity changes from C1D1 to C4D1. TCRdb provides this immuneACCESS table in a form limited to in-frame rearrangements. Some clones are lacking; in checked studies, under half of them reflect an unresolved V gene, and why the rest are absent is not known. Clone size and V and J calls were adopted from that table, with D and trimming inferred from the DNA. The sample yields about 92,000 clones; approximately 86% were counted once. Clones ranked in the top ten supply over 15% of the sample.

The sequences come from peripheral blood mononuclear cells (PBMCs), collected before the fourth cycle of nivolumab. The chain joins TRBV5-8 to TRBJ2-7; a stretch of 7 junction bases matches TRBD2. This clonotype was sampled from a human donor with classical Hodgkin lymphoma. The DNA sequence is TGTGCCAGCAGCTTCCGACTAGCCCGCGAGCAGTACTTC. Its protein product is CASSFRLAREQYF.